The T cell receptor (beta chain) under discussion was sequenced for a study of CD8 T cells in Susac syndrome. Study results and limitations: Acknowledgment was made by the study that its TCR sequencing and HLA analysis involved a relatively small number of individuals.

Looked up from germline, CDR1 is PRHDT and CDR2 is FYEKMQ (reference sequence). This CDR3 is built from 14 residues. The V gene lost 5 bases and the J gene lost 6 bases, with 14 bases spanning the gap. Comments on this clonotype: As yet, its antigen is unknown.

RNA was extracted with the RNeasy kit, and a quantity of roughly 0.5 to 1 ug was reverse transcribed using random hexamers. TCRdb recomputed calls from the immunoSEQ multiplex PCR reads with MiXCR, one row per CDR3 protein. The table includes some 200,000 distinct CDR3 sequences, 95% detected once. The sequence was obtained from a human donor with Susac syndrome. Sequenced sample: CD8+ T cells from PBMCs. V and J are TRBV13 and TRBJ2-4; D is perhaps TRBD1 or TRBD2 (5 bases each). As DNA, the CDR3 is TGTGCCAGCAGCCCGGTGGGGGATCCAAACATTCAGTACTTC. As protein: CASSPVGDPNIQYF.